Described below is a single T cell receptor (beta chain) sequence and its context. Its matching antigen is unknown. V gave up 4 bases and J gave up 8 bases, with 12 bases separating them. The CDR3 has 14 amino acids. Per germline, CDR1 KGHSH and CDR2 LQKENI. These data belong to a study of cytomegalovirus exposure and HLA in healthy donors. Study-wide results and caveats: Association with HLA alleles at 0.05 false discovery rate was found for around 15,000 TCR beta sequences in a later analysis. Confirmation in vitro established that a few CMV-associated chains were specific for CMV antigens. Using the classifier, cytomegalovirus status was reportedly diagnosed with high specificity and sensitivity.

PCR employed 60 Vbeta and 13 Jbeta primers. The data were produced by immunoSEQ multiplex PCR, yet TCRdb's version contains in-frame clones alone and is incomplete. The sample lists more than 130,000 clones; 60% to 80% were seen once. V is TRBV18 and J is TRBJ1-6; D uncertain. Input material: PBMCs. This receptor was obtained from a male donor in good health and CMV-seronegative. This CDR3 reads CASSQDMAYSPLHF. CDR3 DNA: TGTGCCAGCTCACAAGACATGGCGTATTCACCCCTCCACTTT.